These T cell receptor beta chains were read from a single sample in a study of T cell changes during pregnancy in multiple sclerosis. The repertoire was sequenced with immunoSEQ multiplex PCR; TCRdb's copy has only in-frame clones and lacks some. Of 81,000 or so clones in the sample, roughly nine tenths were seen once. Source: PBMCs, taken in the first trimester of pregnancy. The receptors originated from a female donor in good health, serving as a control in a pregnancy study. Some clones in this sample may be carry-over from other donors' samples. Each CDR3 is given with its conserved first and last residue. D genes are given only for firm matches. The size entry is marked missing in some rows and otherwise reads once, few, many or a size class.

v_gene	d_gene	j_gene	abundance	CDR3nt	CDR3aa
TRBV29-1	.	TRBJ1-2	.	TGCAGCGTTGACTTCGGAGGCTATGGCTACACCTTC	CSVDFGGYGYTF
TRBV11-2	TRBD2	TRBJ2-7	.	TGTGCCAGCAGCTTAGCGGGAGGGCCTTACGAGCAGTACTTC	CASSLAGGPYEQYF
TRBV15	.	TRBJ1-5	.	TGTGCCACCAGCGGCAGGGCCCAGAATCAGCCCCAGCATTTT	CATSGRAQNQPQHF
TRBV6-5	TRBD1	TRBJ2-7	.	TGTGCCAGCAGTCCTGGACAGGGGGCCTACGAGCAGTACTTC	CASSPGQGAYEQYF
TRBV28	.	TRBJ1-1	.	TGTGCCAGCAGGGGAATCGTCGGGGGCACTGAAGCTTTCTTT	CASRGIVGGTEAFF
TRBV28	.	TRBJ2-3	.	TGTGCCAGCAGTTTCTCAGGCTGGGGCACAGATACGCAGTATTTT	CASSFSGWGTDTQYF
TRBV9	.	TRBJ2-2	.	TGTGCCAGCAGCGCCGAGCATAGCACCGGGGAGCTGTTTTTT	CASSAEHSTGELFF
TRBV30	.	TRBJ1-6	.	TGTGCCGTCAATGCTGGCCGCATCTCGCTTCCCGATTCACCCCTCCACTTT	CAVNAGRISLPDSPLHF
TRBV6-1	.	TRBJ2-1	.	TGTGCCAGCAGTGAGCTAGCTAATACCCACAATGAGCAGTTCTTC	CASSELANTHNEQFF
TRBV28	TRBD1	TRBJ2-2	.	TGTGCCAGTGGGACAGGAGTCGGGGAGCTGTTTTTT	CASGTGVGELFF
TRBV7-9	TRBD1	TRBJ2-2	.	TGTGCCAGCAGCTTACAGGGGGCTAACACCGGGGAGCTGTTTTTT	CASSLQGANTGELFF
TRBV13	TRBD2	TRBJ2-3	.	TGTGCCAGCAGCTTGTCTAGCGGCATTGCAGATACGCAGTATTTT	CASSLSSGIADTQYF
TRBV7-9	TRBD1	TRBJ2-1	.	TGTGCCAGCGGCGACAGGGGTTCCTACAATGAGCAGTTCTTC	CASGDRGSYNEQFF
TRBV5-1	.	TRBJ2-1	.	TGCGCCAGCAGTTATATGGACAGTACTTACAATGAGCAGTTCTTC	CASSYMDSTYNEQFF
TRBV10-3	TRBD2	TRBJ2-1	once	TGTGCCATCAGTGGGGGTCGCGGGAGAGCAGCCTACAATGAGCAGTTCTTC	CAISGGRGRAAYNEQFF
TRBV2	.	TRBJ1-4	.	TGTGCCAGCAGTAGAGCCCCGGCAACTAATGAAAAACTGTTTTTT	CASSRAPATNEKLFF
TRBV27	.	TRBJ1-5	once	TGTGCCAGCAAAGGCACAGGACCGGGGCCCCAGCATTTT	CASKGTGPGPQHF
TRBV7-9	.	TRBJ1-1	.	TGTGCCAGCAGCTCCCAGGGGATGGGGAACACTGAAGCTTTCTTT	CASSSQGMGNTEAFF
TRBV4-3	TRBD2	TRBJ2-7	.	TGCGCCAGCAGCCAATTCTCTAGCGGGAGGGCATACGAGCAGTACTTC	CASSQFSSGRAYEQYF
TRBV10-3	.	TRBJ1-1	few	TGTGCCATCAGTGGAGGAAGTAAGATGAACACTGAAGCTTTCTTT	CAISGGSKMNTEAFF
TRBV27	TRBD1	TRBJ2-5	.	TGTGCCAGCAGTACAGGGGGCAAAGAGACCCAGTACTTC	CASSTGGKETQYF
TRBV6-1	TRBD1	TRBJ1-5	.	TGTGCCAGCGGGGAAACAGGGGGCCTCGAGCCCCAGCATTTT	CASGETGGLEPQHF
TRBV6-4	.	TRBJ1-4	.	TGTGCCAGCAGTGACCCGAGGGCGGGAAAAAAACTGTTTTTT	CASSDPRAGKKLFF
TRBV4-1	.	TRBJ1-5	.	TGCGCCAGCAGCCAAGATCCGGCAGGGGCAGGCAATCAGCCCCAGCATTTT	CASSQDPAGAGNQPQHF
TRBV19	.	TRBJ2-5	once	TGTGCCAGTAGCCCCAGGACTGTACAAGAGACCCAGTACTTC	CASSPRTVQETQYF
TRBV7-6	.	TRBJ2-2	once	TGTGCCAGCAGCTTCGGGGCCGGGGAGCTGTTTTTT	CASSFGAGELFF
TRBV10-3	TRBD1	TRBJ1-1	.	TGTGCCATCAGTGGAACTTGGACAGGGGGCGACACTGAAGCTTTCTTT	CAISGTWTGGDTEAFF
TRBV4-1	.	TRBJ2-7	.	TGCGCCAGCAGCCAACTACAGCTTCCTACCTACGAGCAGTACTTC	CASSQLQLPTYEQYF
TRBV7-9	TRBD1	TRBJ1-2	.	TGTGCCAGCAGCCCAGGGGGCTTTTATGGCTACACCTTC	CASSPGGFYGYTF
TRBV19	.	TRBJ2-3	.	TGTGCCAGTAGTATGGACTCCCGCAGGGATACGCAGTATTTT	CASSMDSRRDTQYF
TRBV7-6	TRBD1	TRBJ2-5	.	TGTGCCAGCAGCCGAGGACAGGAAGAGACCCAGTACTTC	CASSRGQEETQYF
TRBV28	TRBD2	TRBJ2-7	.	TGTGCCAGCAGTTTACTAGCGGCCTACGAGCAGTACTTC	CASSLLAAYEQYF
TRBV28	.	TRBJ1-4	.	TGTGCCAGCAGTTTATTCCTTGATGAAAAACTGTTTTTT	CASSLFLDEKLFF
TRBV5-8	.	TRBJ1-6	once	TGTGCCAGCAGCGATTCGGGAGGGTCGGGATCACCCCTCCACTTT	CASSDSGGSGSPLHF
TRBV10-3	.	TRBJ2-7	.	TGTGCGCAACGCAGCTACGAGCAGTACTTC	CAQRSYEQYF
TRBV13	TRBD2	TRBJ2-3	.	TGTGCCAGCAGAAAGCGAGCGGGAGAGATTGATACGCAGTATTTT	CASRKRAGEIDTQYF
TRBV5-1	.	TRBJ2-3	.	TGCGCCAGCAGCTTGGATATCCCCCCCGGGGCAGATACGCAGTATTTT	CASSLDIPPGADTQYF
TRBV28	.	TRBJ2-1	.	TGTGCCAGCGGTCTATCGTACAATGAGCAGTTCTTC	CASGLSYNEQFF
TRBV5-1	TRBD1	TRBJ1-1	.	TGCGCCAGCGGACAGGGGGCGGTAACTCCTGAAGCTTTCTTT	CASGQGAVTPEAFF
TRBV7-9	TRBD2	TRBJ2-3	.	TGTGCCAGCAGCCCCCGACTAGCGGGGGGTCCTAGCACAGATACGCAGTATTTT	CASSPRLAGGPSTDTQYF
TRBV15	.	TRBJ2-7	.	TGTGCCACCAGCAGAGAGGTGAGCTCCTACGAGCAGTACTTC	CATSREVSSYEQYF
TRBV4-2	.	TRBJ1-1	.	TGTGCCAGCAGCCTTGGGGAGGGCACTGAAGCTTTCTTT	CASSLGEGTEAFF
TRBV6-6	TRBD1	TRBJ1-4	.	TGTGCCAGCAGTTCCCAGGGGGCGGATGAAAAACTGTTTTTT	CASSSQGADEKLFF
TRBV4-2	.	TRBJ2-7	.	TGTGCCAGCAGCCACGAAAACAGGGACGTCGAGCAGTACTTC	CASSHENRDVEQYF
TRBV18	TRBD1	TRBJ2-4	.	TGTGCCAGCTCATCTAACCTCCCGGGACAGGGAACGGGAAACATTCAGTACTTC	CASSSNLPGQGTGNIQYF
TRBV4-2	TRBD2	TRBJ2-1	.	TGTGCCAGCAGCCAAGATGACCAACTAGCGGGAGGGCCGAATGAGCAGTTCTTC	CASSQDDQLAGGPNEQFF
TRBV4-3	.	TRBJ2-5	.	TGCGCCAGCAGCCAAGATCGATGGGGACATGAAGAGACCCAGTACTTC	CASSQDRWGHEETQYF
TRBV10-3	TRBD1	TRBJ2-1	.	TGTGCCATCAGGGGGACAGGGTTGCATGAGCAGTTCTTC	CAIRGTGLHEQFF
TRBV7-9	.	TRBJ1-4	.	TGTGCCAGCAGCTCAGACAGTACCTTTGAAAAACTGTTTTTT	CASSSDSTFEKLFF
TRBV10-3	.	TRBJ1-1	few	TGTGCCATCAGAACAGGGTCGAACACTGAAGCTTTCTTT	CAIRTGSNTEAFF
TRBV6-6	TRBD2	TRBJ2-1	.	TGTGCCACCTCGGAGGGGAGGGCCGGAGGCAATGAGCAGTTCTTC	CATSEGRAGGNEQFF
TRBV19	TRBD2	TRBJ2-1	.	TGTGCCAGTTCCCGCGGACTAGCGGGTTACAATGAGCAGTTCTTC	CASSRGLAGYNEQFF
TRBV7-9	TRBD2	TRBJ2-2	.	TGTGCCAGCAGCTCCGCTTTAGCGGGAGAAAACACCGGGGAGCTGTTTTTT	CASSSALAGENTGELFF
TRBV29-1	TRBD1	TRBJ1-2	once	TGCAGCGTTGAGGGAGCGGGGACAGGGGGCGAGGAGTTCGGCTACACCTTC	CSVEGAGTGGEEFGYTF
TRBV7-2	TRBD1	TRBJ1-6	.	TGTGCCAGCAGCTTGCTTCTGCAGGGGGACTCACCCCTCCACTTT	CASSLLLQGDSPLHF
TRBV2	TRBD1	TRBJ2-7	.	TGTGCCAGAGGGGACAGCTCCTACGAGCAGTACTTC	CARGDSSYEQYF